This TCR beta chain was recorded in a study of blood T cell repertoires in COVID-19. Across the whole study: Sites across the United States, Italy and Spain contributed samples from acute and convalescent COVID-19. T cells, B-cell-depleted T cells, or PBMCs supplied cDNA or gDNA.

In the original workflow: From reference gene primer amplification, estimates of nucleated cell counts were derived. The protocol was immunoSEQ multiplex PCR, while the TCRdb copy is restricted to in-frame clones and leaves out a portion. The D gene and trimming were derived from the DNA, and the V and J assignments and clone size from that table. The sample carries about 120,000 clones, about four fifths recorded once. CDR1 and CDR2 from the germline V gene are LNHNV and YYDKDF (reference sequence). The CDR3 has 15 residues. The V gene lost 1 base and the J gene lost 2 bases, with 12 bases spanning the gap.

Sequenced: peripheral blood. The chain joins TRBV15 to TRBJ2-7; D perhaps matches TRBD1 (6 bases). The sequence was collected from a man in his sixties with active or convalescent COVID-19. CDR3 protein: CATSRVGQEAYEQYF. The DNA for the CDR3 is TGTGCCACCAGCAGAGTGGGACAAGAGGCCTACGAGCAGTACTTC.